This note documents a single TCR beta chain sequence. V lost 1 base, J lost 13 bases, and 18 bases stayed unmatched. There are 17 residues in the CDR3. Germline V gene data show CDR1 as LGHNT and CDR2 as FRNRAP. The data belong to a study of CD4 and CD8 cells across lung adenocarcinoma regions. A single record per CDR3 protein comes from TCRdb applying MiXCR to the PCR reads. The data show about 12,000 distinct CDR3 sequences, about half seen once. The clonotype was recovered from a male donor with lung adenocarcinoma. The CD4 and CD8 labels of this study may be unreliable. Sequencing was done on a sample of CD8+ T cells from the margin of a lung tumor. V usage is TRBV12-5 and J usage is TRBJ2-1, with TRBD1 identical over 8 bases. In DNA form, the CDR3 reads TGTGCTAGTGGTTTGGGCAGTCCGGGACAGGCAAAGGAGACCCAGTTCTTC. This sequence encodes CASGLGSPGQAKETQFF.